This TCR beta chain is from a study of Ad26.COV2.S vaccination and SARS-CoV-2 variants. About the research overall: Doses of Ad26.COV2.S were injected into muscle once or twice, 56 days apart.

Profiled with immunoSEQ multiplex PCR; TCRdb holds only in-frame clones, not every one. This sample has around 380,000 clones, with 88% found just once. To note about this clone: No antigen is known for it.

The CDR3 runs 14 residues. With V trimmed by 4 bases and J by 6 bases, 5 bases remained unmatched. Germline V gene lookup returns CDR1 MDHEN and CDR2 SYDVKM. Treatment in this sample: some 20 received Ad26.COV2.S at low or high dose, single or two shots; several received placebo; per-sample allocation not given. Repertoires come from day 63 after the first vaccine or placebo injection. Donation came from an adult in Boston who was aged 18-55 years. The administered vaccine (an Ad26 vector) expressed Wuhan-strain SARS-CoV-2 spike. Study observations and caveats: Spike-specific TCR breadth was greater in vaccine than placebo recipients.

Sequencing was performed on peripheral blood, taken in a trial of Ad26.COV2.S vaccine versus placebo. The chain is built from TRBV28 and TRBJ1-5, with 8 bases aligning to TRBD1. The sequence was collected from a person aged 18-65 years who received the Ad26.COV2.S COVID-19 vaccine or a placebo. The CDR3, as DNA: TGTGCCAGCAGTTCAGGACAGGGACGTCAGCCCCAGCATTTT. Amino acid sequence: CASSSGQGRQPQHF.